Here is one TCR beta chain with its context. Its antigen remains unknown. This sample is drawn from a study of T cell responses to AZD1222 COVID-19 vaccine. The CDR3 is made up of 15 amino acids. Germline V gene data show CDR1 as LGHDT and CDR2 as YNNKEL (reference sequence). With 1 base removed from V and 0 bases from J, the gap between germline ends came to 10 bases. Only in-frame clones appear in the TCRdb table, and some are missing; sequencing was by immunoSEQ multiplex PCR. The sample includes 100,000 to 150,000 clones, 89% of them seen just once. Study conclusions and caveats: Spike-specific TCR depth and breadth grew after two AZD1222 doses.

Sample: peripheral blood, taken on day 0 of AZD1222 vaccination. This receptor was taken from an adult in good health. The chain employs TRBV3-1 (or the pseudogene TRBV3-2) and TRBJ2-7, with D unclear. CDR3 sequence: CASSQGTYYSYEQYF. The CDR3 DNA follows: TGTGCCAGCAGCCAAGGGACGTACTACTCCTACGAGCAGTACTTC.